The rows below give T cell receptor beta chains drawn from one sample of a study of cytomegalovirus exposure and HLA in healthy donors. The data were produced by immunoSEQ multiplex PCR, yet TCRdb's version contains in-frame clones alone and is incomplete. The data contain about 190,000 clones, approximately 81% of them singletons. The sample consisted of PBMCs. The source of these receptors is a woman under 40 in good health and CMV-seronegative. CDR3s include the opening cysteine and the closing phenylalanine or tryptophan. The order of the fields is clone size, D gene, J gene, V gene, CDR3 protein, CDR3 DNA. D genes are given only for firm matches. A clone size is listed for some rows: how often the clone was seen (once, few, many), or a class if it is expanded.

>NA|NA|TRBJ1-3|TRBV28
CASHSTRGPFSGNTIYF
TGTGCCAGCCACTCCACGAGAGGCCCTTTCTCTGGAAACACCATATATTTT
>NA|NA|TRBJ2-2|TRBV21-1
CASSKGITGLVPGELFF
TGTGCCAGCAGCAAAGGAATTACAGGTTTGGTCCCCGGGGAGCTGTTTTTT
>NA|TRBD1|TRBJ2-2|TRBV5-1
CASSPHEGARYTGELFF
TGCGCCAGCAGCCCGCACGAGGGGGCTAGGTACACCGGGGAGCTGTTTTTT
>once|NA|TRBJ2-2|TRBV4-3
CASSQDLTGTGELFF
TGCGCCAGCAGCCAAGATTTAACAGGGACCGGGGAGCTGTTTTTT
>NA|NA|TRBJ1-5|TRBV5-3
CARSAGADLDSYSNQPQHF
TGTGCCAGAAGCGCGGGAGCCGACCTGGACAGCTATAGCAATCAGCCCCAGCATTTT
>NA|TRBD1|TRBJ1-4|TRBV7-9
CSSSLGQGANEKLFF
TGTTCCAGCAGCTTAGGACAGGGAGCTAATGAAAAACTGTTTTTT
>NA|NA|TRBJ2-2|TRBV2
CASWRATNTGELFF
TGTGCCAGCTGGCGGGCCACGAACACCGGGGAGCTGTTTTTT
>NA|NA|TRBJ1-5|TRBV19
CASSIPRGPNQPQHF
TGTGCCAGTAGTATCCCCAGGGGACCCAATCAGCCCCAGCATTTT
>NA|TRBD1|TRBJ1-2|TRBV5-1
CASSKSPGQPNYGYTF
TGCGCCAGCAGCAAATCTCCGGGACAGCCTAACTATGGCTACACCTTC
>NA|NA|TRBJ2-1|TRBV5-5
CASSLSTGFGKNEQFF
TGTGCCAGCAGCTTGTCGACGGGATTCGGGAAAAATGAGCAGTTCTTC
>NA|TRBD2|TRBJ2-1|TRBV29-1
CSFGVAGSYNEQFF
TGCAGCTTCGGGGTAGCGGGGTCCTACAATGAGCAGTTCTTC
>NA|NA|TRBJ2-1|TRBV20-1
CSAQQANEQFF
TGCAGTGCGCAACAGGCGAATGAGCAGTTCTTC
>few|NA|TRBJ2-7|TRBV5-4
CASSLEARAYEQYF
TGTGCCAGCAGCTTGGAAGCGCGGGCCTACGAGCAGTACTTC
>NA|TRBD2|TRBJ2-1|TRBV9
CASSGGAGGVNNEQFF
TGTGCCAGCAGCGGTGGGGCGGGGGGCGTCAACAATGAGCAGTTCTTC
>few|TRBD1|TRBJ1-1|TRBV10-3
CATGEGQGKDWNTEAFF
TGTGCCACCGGTGAGGGACAGGGAAAGGATTGGAACACTGAAGCTTTCTTT
>NA|NA|TRBJ2-7|TRBV7-2
CASSQPGGFYEQYF
TGTGCCAGCAGCCAACCGGGGGGCTTCTACGAGCAGTACTTC
>NA|NA|TRBJ1-2|TRBV6-6
CASSYSPIDGYTF
TGTGCCAGCAGTTACTCGCCAATAGATGGCTACACCTTC
>few|NA|TRBJ1-1|TRBV20-1
CSARDPRGAFF
TGCAGTGCTAGAGACCCGCGAGGAGCTTTCTTT
>NA|NA|TRBJ1-6|TRBV7-2
CASSPRQPSYNSPLHF
TGTGCCAGCAGCCCGCGACAGCCCTCCTATAATTCACCCCTCCACTTT
>NA|NA|TRBJ1-1|TRBV4-2
CASSQMGQNTEAFF
TGTGCCAGCAGCCAGATGGGACAGAACACTGAAGCTTTCTTT
>NA|TRBD1|TRBJ2-2|TRBV6-6
CASRSGTGDTGELFF
TGTGCCAGCAGGTCCGGGACAGGGGACACCGGGGAGCTGTTTTTT
>NA|NA|TRBJ2-5|TRBV18
CASSPLDNQETQYF
TGTGCCAGCTCACCACTAGACAACCAAGAGACCCAGTACTTC
>few|NA|TRBJ2-2|TRBV5-1
CASSPQLVQGNTGELFF
TGCGCCAGCAGCCCACAACTTGTACAGGGGAACACCGGGGAGCTGTTTTTT
>NA|TRBD2|TRBJ2-7|TRBV5-1
CASSFGGGSSYEQYF
TGCGCCAGCAGCTTTGGCGGGGGGAGCTCCTACGAGCAGTACTTC
>NA|TRBD1|TRBJ1-2|TRBV6-1
CASIRGRAYGYTF
TGTGCCAGCATCAGGGGGCGCGCCTATGGCTACACCTTC
>NA|TRBD1|TRBJ2-1|TRBV5-1
CASSYYWGQGTEQFF
TGCGCCAGCAGCTATTATTGGGGACAGGGTACCGAGCAGTTCTTC
>NA|TRBD1|TRBJ2-5|TRBV7-9
CASSPGTGIRETQYF
TGTGCCAGCAGCCCTGGGACAGGTATTAGAGAGACCCAGTACTTC
>NA|NA|TRBJ2-1|TRBV27
CASSFRGEQFF
TGTGCCAGCAGTTTTCGGGGTGAGCAGTTCTTC
>NA|TRBD2|TRBJ2-1|TRBV2
CASRGGTSGGAYNEQFF
TGTGCCAGCAGGGGGGGGACTAGCGGGGGCGCCTACAATGAGCAGTTCTTC
>NA|NA|TRBJ2-2|TRBV4-3
CASSSRQVPFTGELFF
TGCGCCAGCAGCAGCCGACAGGTTCCCTTCACCGGGGAGCTGTTTTTT
>once|NA|TRBJ1-1|TRBV5-1
CASRSGATTEAFF
TGCGCCAGCAGATCAGGGGCGACCACTGAAGCTTTCTTT
>NA|NA|TRBJ1-4|TRBV29-1
CSVEIMDFGEKLFF
TGCAGCGTTGAGATTATGGACTTCGGTGAAAAACTGTTTTTT
>NA|TRBD2|TRBJ2-5|TRBV5-4
CASSSGLAQETQYF
TGTGCCAGCAGCTCGGGACTAGCCCAAGAGACCCAGTACTTC
>NA|NA|TRBJ1-5|TRBV28
CASSLSWSLGGNQPQHF
TGTGCCAGCAGTTTAAGTTGGTCCCTGGGCGGCAATCAGCCCCAGCATTTT
>once|NA|TRBJ1-2|TRBV5-1
CASSLGHSPTMGCTF
TGCGCCAGCAGCCTCGGACACTCCCCAACTATGGGCTGCACCTTC
>NA|NA|TRBJ2-1|TRBV5-1
CASSLDANRYNEQFF
TGCGCCAGCAGCTTGGATGCGAATCGGTACAATGAGCAGTTCTTC
>NA|TRBD1|TRBJ1-4|TRBV15
CATSRGPDRGSGTNEKLFF
TGTGCCACCAGCAGGGGGCCAGACAGGGGGAGTGGAACTAATGAAAAACTGTTTTTT
>NA|TRBD1|TRBJ2-5|TRBV7-2
CASSFYRGLGETQYF
TGTGCCAGCAGCTTCTACAGGGGGCTTGGGGAGACCCAGTACTTC
>NA|TRBD1|TRBJ2-1|TRBV11-2
CASSSTTRDSNERFF
TGTGCCAGCAGCTCCACTACAAGGGACAGCAATGAGCGGTTCTTC
>NA|TRBD2|TRBJ2-3|TRBV7-8
CASSLNLAESTDTQYF
TGTGCCAGCAGCTTAAACCTAGCGGAGAGCACAGATACGCAGTATTTT
>NA|TRBD1|TRBJ2-7|TRBV7-2
CASSPRQGPYEQYF
TGTGCCAGCAGCCCTCGACAGGGGCCCTACGAGCAGTACTTC
>NA|TRBD2|TRBJ2-7|TRBV9
CASSPGASGSDLYEQYF
TGTGCCAGCAGCCCGGGGGCTAGCGGGAGCGATTTGTACGAGCAGTACTTC
>few|TRBD2|TRBJ2-7|TRBV30
CACSTSGNEQYF
TGTGCCTGTTCGACTAGCGGTAACGAGCAGTACTTC
>NA|NA|TRBJ1-1|TRBV2
CASSEQLDMNTEAFF
TGTGCCAGCAGTGAACAGCTGGACATGAACACTGAAGCTTTCTTT
>NA|TRBD1|TRBJ2-5|TRBV28
CASMTGGEGQETQYF
TGTGCCAGCATGACAGGGGGCGAAGGCCAAGAGACCCAGTACTTC
>once|NA|TRBJ1-6|TRBV7-2
CASSLDRALYNSPLHF
TGTGCCAGCAGCTTAGACAGGGCCCTATATAATTCACCCCTCCACTTT
>NA|NA|TRBJ1-3|TRBV28
CASGLQTYSGNTIYF
TGTGCCAGCGGCTTACAGACCTACTCTGGAAACACCATATATTTT
>NA|TRBD1|TRBJ1-1|TRBV4-3
CASSQLPGQGKGNTEAFF
TGCGCCAGCAGCCAACTACCGGGACAGGGTAAGGGGAACACTGAAGCTTTCTTT
>few|TRBD1|TRBJ1-4|TRBV28
CASSFVQGAIEKLFF
TGTGCCAGCAGTTTCGTTCAGGGGGCTATTGAAAAACTGTTTTTT
>NA|NA|TRBJ2-2|TRBV27
CASTSTGELFF
TGTGCCAGCACTTCCACCGGGGAGCTGTTTTTT
>once|TRBD1|TRBJ2-7|TRBV6-1
CASRRTGLGYEQYF
TGTGCCAGCAGACGGACAGGGTTGGGCTACGAGCAGTACTTC
>NA|NA|TRBJ2-1|TRBV5-1
CASSLAQTSSYNEQFF
TGCGCCAGCAGCTTGGCCCAGACAAGCTCCTACAATGAGCAGTTCTTC
>NA|NA|TRBJ1-5|TRBV28
CASSLSGVYSNQPQHF
TGTGCCAGCAGTTTATCAGGGGTGTATAGCAATCAGCCCCAGCATTTT
>NA|TRBD1|TRBJ1-1|TRBV5-6
CASSSHRGQAFF
TGTGCCAGCAGTTCACACAGGGGGCAAGCTTTCTTT
>NA|NA|TRBJ2-1|TRBV4-3
CASSQVRGGLQFF
TGCGCCAGCAGCCAAGTGAGGGGGGGCTTGCAGTTCTTC
>NA|TRBD1|TRBJ1-4|TRBV5-1
CASSLEGQGGEKLFF
TGCGCCAGCAGCTTGGAGGGACAGGGTGGGGAAAAACTGTTTTTT
>NA|NA|TRBJ1-4|TRBV4-1
CASSQALFGGTNEKLFF
TGCGCCAGCAGCCAAGCGCTATTCGGGGGAACTAATGAAAAACTGTTTTTT
>NA|NA|TRBJ2-7|TRBV28
CASSLSLWTKSSYEQYF
TGTGCCAGCTCTCTTAGCCTCTGGACAAAGAGCTCCTACGAGCAGTACTTC